This note documents a single T cell receptor beta chain sequence. Its specificity is unknown. These data originate in a study of cytomegalovirus exposure and HLA in healthy donors. In the study overall: Genotyping showed around four fifths of over 350 donors falling in the Caucasian-associated ancestry cluster.

Primers: 60 Vbeta forward and 13 Jbeta reverse. The protocol was immunoSEQ multiplex PCR, while the TCRdb copy is restricted to in-frame clones and leaves out a portion. Among 90,000 to 140,000 clones listed, nearly 85% were seen once. Overall study results and limits: Presence/absence analysis assumed near-uniform sequencing depth across donors. A missense variant in DCLRE1C was later tied to TCR beta V- and J-gene trimming.

The CDR3 has 14 residues. Trimming shortened V by 2 bases and J by 3 bases, and 10 bases separated the two germline ends. CDR1 and CDR2 (germline): MNHNY, SVGAGI (reference sequence). The J gene is TRBJ1-1, the V gene TRBV6-6, with unresolved D. The TCR originated in a man between 18 and 29 years old in good health and CMV-seronegative. Sequenced material: PBMCs. DNA of the CDR3: TGTGCCAGCAGTTACGAGGATTCCTACACTGAAGCTTTCTTT. Translated: CASSYEDSYTEAFF.